These 3 T cell receptor beta chains came from one sample sequenced in a study of blood T cell repertoires in COVID-19. This table comes from immunoSEQ multiplex PCR, and its TCRdb copy is limited to in-frame clones, with some not included. The sample contains 310,000 or so clones, more than 70% of which appear only once. The sample consisted of peripheral blood. The receptors were gathered from a man between 18 and 29 years old who had recovered from COVID-19.

The chain uses TRBV5-1 and TRBJ2-7; 7 nucleotides match TRBD1. Unmatched junction bases numbered 6, after V lost 1 base and J lost 5 bases. This CDR3 has 14 amino acids. CDR1 and CDR2 (germline): SGHRS, YFSETQ. For the CDR3, the DNA is TGCGCCAGCAGCTTGAGAAGGGGGCTCAACGAGCAGTACTTC. Residues: CASSLRRGLNEQYF.

This chain joins TRBV5-1 and TRBJ2-5; D is undetermined. Per the germline V gene, CDR1 is SGHRS and CDR2 is YFSETQ. This CDR3 comprises 13 residues. V was pared by 3 bases and J by 1 base, with 7 bases between. The CDR3, as DNA: TGCGCCAGCAGCTCGGAGCCCCAAGAGACCCAGTACTTC. It is translated as CASSSEPQETQYF. Variable domain in full (rest from reference TRBV5-1 and TRBJ2-5): KAGVTQTPRYLIKTRGQQVTLSCSPISGHRSVSWYQQTPGQGLQFLFEYFSETQRNKGNFPGRFSGRQFSNSRSEMNVSTLELGDSALYLCASSSEPQETQYFGPGTRLLVL.

The chain is built from TRBV6-5 and TRBJ2-2; 7 positions match TRBD1. Germline CDR1 MNHEY, CDR2 SVGAGI. There are 12 residues in the CDR3. After removal of 6 bases from V and 8 bases from J, the junction contained 3 bases not matched to a gene. CDR3 nucleotides: TGTGCCAGCAGCCCGGACAGGGGGGAGCTGTTTTTT. Its translation is CASSPDRGELFF.